These T cell receptor beta chains were read from a single sample in a study of blood T cell repertoires in COVID-19. Clones were read by immunoSEQ multiplex PCR, and TCRdb kept only the in-frame ones, dropping some. The sample records some 33,000 clones, approximately 86% being singletons. Source material: peripheral blood. The receptors shown here come from a man between 60 and 75 years old with acute or convalescent COVID-19. The CDR3 runs from the conserved cysteine through the conserved F or W. A D gene is named only where the DNA matches it firmly. The size field is filled for only some rows; it gives once, few, many or a size class.

>-|TRBJ2-1|TRBD2|TRBV5-5
CASSSMTSGYNEQFF
TGTGCCAGCAGCTCGATGACTAGCGGCTACAATGAGCAGTTCTTC
>-|TRBJ2-1|TRBD2|TRBV10-3
CAISEVAGGPSEQFF
TGTGCCATCAGTGAAGTAGCGGGAGGACCGAGTGAGCAGTTCTTC
>once|TRBJ1-3|TRBD1|TRBV15
CATSDGTGVRRNTIYF
TGTGCCACCAGCGACGGGACAGGGGTCCGACGAAACACCATATATTTT
>-|TRBJ2-1|TRBD2|TRBV10-3
CAISEEALAGREQFF
TGTGCCATCAGTGAGGAGGCGTTAGCGGGACGGGAGCAGTTCTTC
>-|TRBJ1-5|TRBD1|TRBV2
CASSIDRDQPQHF
TGTGCCAGCAGTATCGACAGGGATCAGCCCCAGCATTTT
>-|TRBJ1-1|-|TRBV6-6
CASSPPRGVNTEAFF
TGTGCCAGCAGCCCCCCCAGGGGAGTGAACACTGAAGCTTTCTTT
>once|TRBJ1-2|TRBD1|TRBV10-3
CAISNPGQGYGYTF
TGTGCCATCAGTAACCCGGGACAGGGGTATGGCTACACCTTC
>-|TRBJ1-2|-|TRBV9
CASSVDSGNYGYTF
TGTGCCAGCAGCGTAGATTCGGGGAACTATGGCTACACCTTC
>-|TRBJ1-2|TRBD1|TRBV18
CASSQGQGQNYGYTF
TGTGCCAGCTCCCAGGGACAGGGGCAAAACTATGGCTACACCTTC
>-|TRBJ2-7|TRBD2|TRBV7-8
CASSLTSGSYEQYF
TGTGCCAGCAGCCTTACTAGCGGGAGCTACGAGCAGTACTTC
>-|TRBJ1-6|-|TRBV28
CASSLDTGFNSPLHF
TGTGCCAGCAGTTTGGACACAGGGTTTAATTCACCCCTCCACTTT
>-|TRBJ2-2|TRBD2|TRBV5-4
CASSRSGRNTGELFF
TGTGCCAGCAGCCGTAGCGGGAGGAACACCGGGGAGCTGTTTTTT
>-|TRBJ2-7|TRBD2|TRBV5-6
CASSRLAGGVEQYF
TGTGCCAGCAGCCGCCTAGCGGGAGGAGTTGAGCAGTACTTC
>-|TRBJ2-1|-|TRBV6-5
CASSYYGSRGEQFF
TGTGCCAGCAGTTATTACGGGAGCCGCGGTGAGCAGTTCTTC
>-|TRBJ2-5|TRBD2|TRBV7-8
CASSLAPQPLAGLGGQETQYF
TGTGCCAGCAGCTTAGCACCCCAACCCCTTGCGGGACTAGGAGGTCAAGAGACCCAGTACTTC
>-|TRBJ1-1|-|TRBV28
CASSRPGITEAFF
TGTGCCAGCAGCCGCCCAGGGATTACTGAAGCTTTCTTT
>-|TRBJ1-5|TRBD1|TRBV10-2
CASSEFPGQGQPQHF
TGCGCCAGCAGTGAATTTCCGGGACAGGGCCAGCCCCAGCATTTT
>-|TRBJ1-1|-|TRBV7-9
CASSLGQVGMNTEAFF
TGTGCCAGCAGCCTAGGACAAGTCGGGATGAACACTGAAGCTTTCTTT
>few|TRBJ1-4|TRBD1|TRBV11-2
CASSLTPQGVEKLFF
TGTGCCAGCAGCTTAACTCCCCAGGGGGTGGAAAAACTGTTTTTT
>-|TRBJ1-2|TRBD1|TRBV7-8
CASSWGQLVGYTF
TGTGCCAGCAGCTGGGGACAGTTAGTTGGCTACACCTTC
>-|TRBJ2-7|TRBD2|TRBV5-1
CASSPGGVQATYEQYF
TGCGCCAGCAGCCCGGGGGGGGTACAGGCCACCTACGAGCAGTACTTC
>-|TRBJ1-1|-|TRBV3-1/TRBV3-2
CASSHIPQGFETEAFF
TGTGCCAGCAGCCACATACCCCAGGGATTTGAGACTGAAGCTTTCTTT
>-|TRBJ2-7|TRBD2|TRBV28
CASSPPGGRANEQYF
TGTGCCAGCAGTCCCCCTGGCGGGAGGGCAAACGAGCAGTACTTC
>-|TRBJ2-1|TRBD1|TRBV9
CASSHGQGNNEQFF
TGTGCCAGCAGCCACGGACAGGGAAACAATGAGCAGTTCTTC
>-|TRBJ1-4|TRBD1|TRBV27
CASSFRGVEKLFF
TGTGCCAGCAGTTTCAGGGGGGTTGAAAAACTGTTTTTT